These T cell receptor beta chains were read from a single sample in a study of T cells after yellow fever vaccination. TCRdb independently ran MiXCR on the 5' RACE reads; one entry per CDR3 protein. The sample has hundreds of thousands of distinct CDR3 sequences, approximately 4% seen once; the top ten hold around 23%. The sample here was PBMCs, taken 5 days after the yellow fever booster vaccination. The receptors stem from a man aged 18 to 35 who received the YFV17D yellow fever vaccine. Both conserved end residues are part of each CDR3. Fields, in order: CDR3 DNA, CDR3 protein, J gene, CDR3 length, V gene, clone size, D gene. The D gene is left open where the match is weak. Not all rows give a size; the values are once, few, many and, for expanded clones, a class.

DNA: TGTGCCAGCAGCTTAGATCCAGGGGTAGTCGAGACCCAGTACTTC
CDR3: CASSLDPGVVETQYF
J: TRBJ2-5
length: 15
V: TRBV11-2
size: many
D: NA

DNA: TGCGCCAGCAGCCTGATAGCGGGGGGGCTAAGGAATGAGCAGTTCTTC
CDR3: CASSLIAGGLRNEQFF
J: TRBJ2-1
length: 16
V: TRBV4-1
size: NA
D: TRBD2

DNA: TGTGCCAGCAGTTTAAGTGTTTGGGGGGGTCTCTCTGGGCAGTTCTTC
CDR3: CASSLSVWGGLSGQFF
J: TRBJ2-1
length: 16
V: TRBV28
size: NA
D: TRBD2

DNA: TGCAGCGCGTTAGGTGGGGTCGGAGAAAAACTGTTTTTT
CDR3: CSALGGVGEKLFF
J: TRBJ1-4
length: 13
V: TRBV29-1
size: NA
D: NA

DNA: TGTGCCACCAGCAGAGTCTCCACCAGGACCGGCCCCCCAGTTCGGGAGCAGTACTTC
CDR3: CATSRVSTRTGPPVREQYF
J: TRBJ2-7
length: 19
V: TRBV15
size: many
D: NA

DNA: TGTGCCAGCAGCTTAGGGGTCTCCTACGAGCAGTACTTC
CDR3: CASSLGVSYEQYF
J: TRBJ2-7
length: 13
V: TRBV7-8
size: many
D: NA

DNA: TGTGCCAGCAGTAGGGCAGGGAGGGCCTACAATGAGCAGTTCTTC
CDR3: CASSRAGRAYNEQFF
J: TRBJ2-1
length: 15
V: TRBV12-3/TRBV12-4
size: many
D: TRBD2

DNA: TGTGCCAGCAGCGGCGGACAGGGGCGGACAGATACGCAGTATTTT
CDR3: CASSGGQGRTDTQYF
J: TRBJ2-3
length: 15
V: TRBV7-9
size: few
D: TRBD1

DNA: TGCGCCAGCAGGGAGGAGGGGAACTCCTACGAGCAGTACTTC
CDR3: CASREEGNSYEQYF
J: TRBJ2-7
length: 14
V: TRBV10-2
size: few
D: NA

DNA: TGTGCCAGCAGTGAAGGCAGCTTCTATGGCTACACCTTC
CDR3: CASSEGSFYGYTF
J: TRBJ1-2
length: 13
V: TRBV25-1
size: NA
D: NA

DNA: TGCAGTGCTACCCCGGGACAGGGACCGCCCCAGCATTTT
CDR3: CSATPGQGPPQHF
J: TRBJ1-5
length: 13
V: TRBV20-1
size: NA
D: TRBD1

DNA: TGCGCCAGCAGCTTGGAAGCCCCTCGGAACACCGGGGAGCTGTTTTTT
CDR3: CASSLEAPRNTGELFF
J: TRBJ2-2
length: 16
V: TRBV5-1
size: many
D: NA

DNA: TGCGCCAGCAGCTTGGAACTAGCGGGGATCTTAATTGGCGATGAGCAGTTCTTC
CDR3: CASSLELAGILIGDEQFF
J: TRBJ2-1
length: 18
V: TRBV5-1
size: few
D: TRBD2

DNA: TGTGCCAGCGGGACTCGTCCTAGCACAGATACGCAGTATTTT
CDR3: CASGTRPSTDTQYF
J: TRBJ2-3
length: 14
V: TRBV6-2/TRBV6-3
size: few
D: NA

DNA: TGCGCCAGCAGCCAAGATTCCGGGACCACCCTTCCAGAGACCCAGTACTTC
CDR3: CASSQDSGTTLPETQYF
J: TRBJ2-5
length: 17
V: TRBV4-1
size: NA
D: NA

DNA: TGTGCCAGCAGTTTTTTACAGGGCGGTGAAGCTTTCTTT
CDR3: CASSFLQGGEAFF
J: TRBJ1-1
length: 13
V: TRBV12-3/TRBV12-4
size: many
D: NA

DNA: TGTGCCAGCAGCCGATGGGACCGCCTCAATGAGCAGTTATTC
CDR3: CASSRWDRLNEQLF
J: TRBJ2-1
length: 14
V: TRBV7-8
size: NA
D: NA

DNA: TGCGCCAGCAGCTTGGGAGGGGCAGACGGCTACACCTTC
CDR3: CASSLGGADGYTF
J: TRBJ1-2
length: 13
V: TRBV5-1
size: few
D: NA

DNA: TGCAGCGTTGACCTCACCCGGGACCAGGGGGGGGAGACCCAGTACTTC
CDR3: CSVDLTRDQGGETQYF
J: TRBJ2-5
length: 16
V: TRBV29-1
size: many
D: NA

DNA: TGTGCCATCAGTGAGCGGACGGACCTTGGGCCCCAGCATTTT
CDR3: CAISERTDLGPQHF
J: TRBJ1-5
length: 14
V: TRBV10-3
size: few
D: NA

DNA: TGCGCCAGCAGCCAAGGACTGGACTACAACTCCTACAATGAGCAGTTCTTC
CDR3: CASSQGLDYNSYNEQFF
J: TRBJ2-1
length: 17
V: TRBV4-3
size: many
D: NA

DNA: TGCGCCAGCAGCCAAGAACAGTTGCTAAACGGCTACACCTTC
CDR3: CASSQEQLLNGYTF
J: TRBJ1-2
length: 14
V: TRBV4-3
size: many
D: NA

DNA: TGTGCCAGCAGCCCCTTGTTTCAGACAGCCTGGGGGACGGAGGGGTACTTCTTC
CDR3: CASSPLFQTAWGTEGYFF
J: TRBJ2-5
length: 18
V: TRBV5-5
size: many
D: NA

DNA: TGTGCCAGCAGCCAAGATTCCCCGGGAGCCTACAATGAGCAGTTCTTC
CDR3: CASSQDSPGAYNEQFF
J: TRBJ2-1
length: 16
V: TRBV4-2
size: many
D: NA

DNA: TGCAGTGCTAAGCGACCACATACTAGCGGGGGTATCACAGATACGCAGTATTTT
CDR3: CSAKRPHTSGGITDTQYF
J: TRBJ2-3
length: 18
V: TRBV20-1
size: NA
D: TRBD2

DNA: TGTGCCAGCAGTTACATGCGGGGTGGAGGGACCCAGTACTTC
CDR3: CASSYMRGGGTQYF
J: TRBJ2-5
length: 14
V: TRBV6-5
size: many
D: NA

DNA: TGTGCCAGCTCACAGGGGGCCAGCGACAATGAGCAGTTCTTC
CDR3: CASSQGASDNEQFF
J: TRBJ2-1
length: 14
V: TRBV18
size: NA
D: TRBD1

DNA: TGCAGTGCTCCCCGGGGCGGGTACTACAATGAGCAGTTCTTC
CDR3: CSAPRGGYYNEQFF
J: TRBJ2-1
length: 14
V: TRBV20-1
size: few
D: NA

DNA: TGCGCCAGCAGCTCATCGCCAGGCGGGAGAAGTACGGCCTACGAGCAGGACTTC
CDR3: CASSSSPGGRSTAYEQDF
J: TRBJ2-7
length: 18
V: TRBV5-1
size: NA
D: TRBD2

DNA: TGTGCCAGCAGCTTAGCGCCAACAGGCTCCCAAGAGACCCAGTACTTC
CDR3: CASSLAPTGSQETQYF
J: TRBJ2-5
length: 16
V: TRBV7-7
size: many
D: NA

DNA: TGTGCCAGCAGCCCCCACGCCGCACAGGGGGCGATTGGCTACACCTTC
CDR3: CASSPHAAQGAIGYTF
J: TRBJ1-2
length: 16
V: TRBV7-3
size: NA
D: TRBD1

DNA: TGTGCCAGCAGCCAAACCGGGTTCGCCGAGCAGTACTTC
CDR3: CASSQTGFAEQYF
J: TRBJ2-7
length: 13
V: TRBV16
size: NA
D: NA

DNA: TGTGCCAGCAACCCCCCGGGGACACCCCTCCACTTT
CDR3: CASNPPGTPLHF
J: TRBJ1-6
length: 12
V: TRBV28
size: few
D: NA

DNA: TGCGCCAGCAGCCAAGATGAGGGGGGCATATCCTATGGCTACACCTTC
CDR3: CASSQDEGGISYGYTF
J: TRBJ1-2
length: 16
V: TRBV4-1
size: many
D: NA

DNA: TGTGCCAGCTCTCCCAGGGGAGCTAGCACAGATACGCAGTATTTT
CDR3: CASSPRGASTDTQYF
J: TRBJ2-3
length: 15
V: TRBV18
size: many
D: NA

DNA: TGTGCCAGCAGCTCGAATACACAGGGGACCGGGGAGCTGTTTTTT
CDR3: CASSSNTQGTGELFF
J: TRBJ2-2
length: 15
V: TRBV3-1
size: many
D: TRBD1

DNA: TGTGCCAGCAGTTTTGTGGGGGCTGGCAATCAGCCCCAGCATTTT
CDR3: CASSFVGAGNQPQHF
J: TRBJ1-5
length: 15
V: TRBV28
size: few
D: NA

DNA: TGCAGTGCTAGAGATACCTCAGGACAGGGGAACACCGGGGAGCTGTTTTTT
CDR3: CSARDTSGQGNTGELFF
J: TRBJ2-2
length: 17
V: TRBV20-1
size: many
D: TRBD1

DNA: TGTGCCAGCAGGCCAGGGGGGTTAGCGCCCTCCCGCAGCTCCTACAATGAGCAGTTCTTC
CDR3: CASRPGGLAPSRSSYNEQFF
J: TRBJ2-1
length: 20
V: TRBV6-1
size: NA
D: NA

DNA: TGTGCCAGCAGCTTAGCGGGACAGGAATACTATGGCTACACCTTC
CDR3: CASSLAGQEYYGYTF
J: TRBJ1-2
length: 15
V: TRBV7-9
size: few
D: TRBD1

DNA: TGCAGTGCTAGTTGGGCTAGCGGCAGCACAGATACGCAGTATTTT
CDR3: CSASWASGSTDTQYF
J: TRBJ2-3
length: 15
V: TRBV20-1
size: NA
D: TRBD2

DNA: TGTGCCAGCAGCGGGGGGGAGGAGAACACTGAAGCTTTCTTT
CDR3: CASSGGEENTEAFF
J: TRBJ1-1
length: 14
V: TRBV4-2
size: NA
D: NA

DNA: TGTGCCAGCAGTTGGTCGTGGAGCGGCAACACAGATACGCAGTATTTT
CDR3: CASSWSWSGNTDTQYF
J: TRBJ2-3
length: 16
V: TRBV6-5
size: many
D: NA

DNA: TGTGCCAGCAGAGAAGAATACACTGAAGCTTTCTTT
CDR3: CASREEYTEAFF
J: TRBJ1-1
length: 12
V: TRBV25-1
size: NA
D: NA

DNA: TGTGCCAGCAGCCCGTGGGCTAGCGGGGCTAGAGAGACCCAGTACTTC
CDR3: CASSPWASGARETQYF
J: TRBJ2-5
length: 16
V: TRBV7-2
size: few
D: TRBD2

DNA: TGTGCCAGCAGTTTAAAGCCTAATCAGCCCCAGCATTTT
CDR3: CASSLKPNQPQHF
J: TRBJ1-5
length: 13
V: TRBV27
size: NA
D: NA

DNA: TGTGCCATCAGTGAGCAGGGGGGCGGCCCCTACGAGCAGTACTTC
CDR3: CAISEQGGGPYEQYF
J: TRBJ2-7
length: 15
V: TRBV10-3
size: few
D: NA

DNA: TGCGCCAGCAGCCCCCGGACAGGGGAGAGAAAACTGTTTTTT
CDR3: CASSPRTGERKLFF
J: TRBJ1-4
length: 14
V: TRBV4-3
size: NA
D: TRBD1

DNA: TGCGCCAGCAGCACCGGGACAGCTTTCATGAACACTGAAGCTTTCTTT
CDR3: CASSTGTAFMNTEAFF
J: TRBJ1-1
length: 16
V: TRBV5-1
size: NA
D: TRBD1

DNA: TGTGCCAGCAGCCGAACAGGGGGCGTTTACGAGCAGTACTTC
CDR3: CASSRTGGVYEQYF
J: TRBJ2-7
length: 14
V: TRBV7-6
size: many
D: TRBD1

DNA: TGTGCCACCAGTGTCGGGGCCAACGTCCTGACTTTC
CDR3: CATSVGANVLTF
J: TRBJ2-6
length: 12
V: TRBV24-1
size: few
D: NA

DNA: TGTGCCAGCAGCGAGGGCTCATCCTCTGGAAACACCATATATTTT
CDR3: CASSEGSSSGNTIYF
J: TRBJ1-3
length: 15
V: TRBV7-6
size: many
D: NA

DNA: TGTGCCAGCTCACCCTTAGCGGGGATATACAATGAGCAGTTCTTC
CDR3: CASSPLAGIYNEQFF
J: TRBJ2-1
length: 15
V: TRBV18
size: many
D: TRBD2

DNA: TGTGCCAGCTCCCTGGGGGCCAAGTACATCCACTTT
CDR3: CASSLGAKYIHF
J: TRBJ1-6
length: 12
V: TRBV12-3/TRBV12-4
size: few
D: NA

DNA: TGTGCCAGCAGCTTTGGCCGAGGGGGTTCACCCCTCCACTTT
CDR3: CASSFGRGGSPLHF
J: TRBJ1-6
length: 14
V: TRBV12-3/TRBV12-4
size: few
D: NA

DNA: TGTGCCAGCAGCCAAGGGCTTCCAGGGGGGGTAGCAGGGACCGGGGAGCTGTTTTTT
CDR3: CASSQGLPGGVAGTGELFF
J: TRBJ2-2
length: 19
V: TRBV3-1
size: few
D: NA

DNA: TGCGCCAGCAGCCAACGGAGCGCGGGTATCACCGGGGAGCTGTTTTTT
CDR3: CASSQRSAGITGELFF
J: TRBJ2-2
length: 16
V: TRBV4-1
size: few
D: NA

DNA: TGTGCCAGCAAAGGGGGCCCAGGAGGGGGGATAGCCAAAAACATTCAGTACTTC
CDR3: CASKGGPGGGIAKNIQYF
J: TRBJ2-4
length: 18
V: TRBV12-3/TRBV12-4
size: NA
D: NA

DNA: TGTGCCACCAGTGAACCCCGGGGGCCGGGGAATGAGCAGTTCTTC
CDR3: CATSEPRGPGNEQFF
J: TRBJ2-1
length: 15
V: TRBV24-1
size: few
D: NA

DNA: TGTGCCAGCAGCCCCGCCCGTCACGAAGTCGCGAACACCGGGGAGCTGTTTTTT
CDR3: CASSPARHEVANTGELFF
J: TRBJ2-2
length: 18
V: TRBV7-2
size: NA
D: NA